This T cell receptor (beta chain) was sequenced for a study of Graves' ophthalmopathy and Graves' hyperthyroidism. Among the hyperthyroidism patients, all were newly diagnosed, aged 18 to 65, with under 2 months' duration. Clinicians diagnosed using symptoms, serum thyroxine, TRAb, thyroid ultrasound and orbital computed tomography. CDR3 size: 13 residues. The germline CDR1 and CDR2 sequences are SEHNR and FQNEAQ (reference sequence). On this clonotype itself: Because the CDR3 is missing its conserved closing phenylalanine or tryptophan, this is likely a read error.

RNA transcripts were the source from which TCR beta CDR3 regions were amplified. Investigators did first-round RT-PCR with HTBI primers, then second-round multiplex PCR. TCRdb processed the multiplex PCR reads anew with MiXCR; each CDR3 protein has one entry. The table has around 400,000 distinct CDR3 sequences, around a fifth seen once; the top ten hold under 3%. The specimen was peripheral blood. The TCR comes from a woman younger than 30 with stable Graves' hyperthyroidism. The chain employs TRBV7-9 and TRBJ1-5; D unclear. CDR3 protein: CASARSSNQPQHV. Written as DNA, the CDR3 is TGCGCCAGCGCACGGTCTAGCAATCAGCCCCAGCATGTT.